This T cell receptor (beta chain) came from a study of circulating and synovial CD4+ cells in juvenile arthritis (dated by TCRdb to the mid-2010s). Notes on the research overall: TCRbeta CDR3 repertoires of circulating HLA-DR+ CD4 T cells, bulk blood CD4 T cells and synovial CD4 T cells were compared within each patient. Repertoire sequencing aimed to confirm that a circulating synovial-like CD4 T cell subset was enriched in synovial clonotypes. Here is what the overall study found, with its caveats: Circulating pathogenic-like lymphocytes clustered together with synovial T cells and shared a substantially larger fraction of CDR3 sequences with synovium than bulk blood did. Synovial and circulating pathogenic-like lymphocyte repertoires were less diverse than bulk blood CD4 repertoires, with some CPL samples as oligoclonal as synovium. Because CPL samples and bulk blood CD4 samples differed in T cell genome counts by at least an order of magnitude, sample-size effects were addressed. No difference between circulating pathogenic-like lymphocytes and bulk blood T cells was detected by traditional Vbeta family usage analysis. Overlap with synovium increased with sequencing depth, so measured shared-clonotype fractions likely underestimated the full repertoire overlap.

The sequenced samples were obtained from patients with active juvenile idiopathic arthritis. Right after thawing, the cells went straight into sorting, and Live/Dead Fixable Near-IR Stain was used to exclude dead cells. Worth noting for this clone: The antigen this receptor binds is unknown. Base qualities are missing; no much larger clone stands one base away. This sample also contains other DNA sequences that code for the same CDR3.

The library was generated by the immunoSEQ multiplex PCR assay. TCRbeta CDR3 sequencing was performed as a commercial service by an external provider. Per the source publication's procedure: The analyses used productive nucleotide sequences together with amino acid sequences obtained by in silico translation. To equalise sample size, diversity was assessed as Renyi entropy across alpha values by taking the median of 200 repeated subsamples. The distance between each pair of repertoires was calculated as one minus the Chao-modified Jaccard index, which corrects for under-sampling, and this distance was used for clustering. Frequency-weighted overlap with synovial clonotypes was computed over 200 sample sizes, 200 draws without replacement each, and reported at the smaller sample's size. TCRdb holds this immuneACCESS table with in-frame rearrangements only. Some clones are missing; in checked studies, unresolved V genes explain under half, and the rest has no known cause. V and J calls and clone size are as listed in that table; D and trimming were resolved from the DNA. This sample comprises 30,000 to 35,000 clones, around 95% of them detected only once. The ten largest make up about 0.19% of the sample.

Including the terminal cysteine and phenylalanine, the CDR3 comprises 18 residues. The only DNA kept is the CDR3, 54 bases in frame from the first base. From the germline V gene, CDR1 is LGHNA and CDR2 is YNFKEQ. Trimming removed 0 bases from V and 3 bases from J; the gene matches leave 7 bases unexplained. This chain is built from TRBV4-2 and TRBJ2-3; TRBD2 fits 12 bases in the junction. The receptor was isolated from a human donor with juvenile idiopathic arthritis. Source material: CD4+ T cells from blood. For the CDR3, the sequence is CASSQEGLAGGSTDTQYF. Here is the DNA: TGTGCCAGCAGCCAAGAGGGGCTAGCGGGAGGGTCTACAGATACGCAGTATTTT.